A single sample is the source of the 9 T cell receptor beta chains below, sequenced in a study of cytomegalovirus exposure and HLA in healthy donors (dated by TCRdb to 2016 to 2017). The library relied on the immunoSEQ multiplex PCR assay. The multiplex PCR relied on a mix of 60 forward primers for TCR Vbeta segments and 13 reverse primers for TCR Jbeta segments. This immuneACCESS table, as held by TCRdb, lists in-frame sequences with V and J called but not all clones. Of the missing ones, under half trace to an unresolved V gene in checked studies; the others have no known cause. The sample table shows about 120,000 clones, and around 80% are seen once. 2.5% to 3.5% of the sample rests with the top ten. Sequencing was done on a sample of PBMCs. All receptors derive from a woman aged 18-29 years in good health and CMV-seropositive.

A single count supports this clone. This chain's CDR3 is CASSLSGGLIDGYTF. The CDR3 DNA sequence: TGTGCCAGCTCCCTCTCCGGGGGTCTTATTGATGGCTACACCTTC. This sequence joins TRBV6-5 and TRBJ1-2; a possible D gene is TRBD1 (5 bases). CDR1 and CDR2 from the germline V gene are MNHEY and SVGAGI. Deletions cut 8 bases from V and 6 bases from J, with 22 bases between. The CDR3 is made up of 15 amino acids.

The chain joins TRBV7-9 to TRBJ2-3; D remains ambiguous. V lost 3 bases, J lost 4 bases, and 8 bases lay in between. The germline gives CDR1 SEHNR, CDR2 FQNEAQ (reference sequence). The CDR3 is 13 amino acids. DNA for the CDR3: TGTGCCAGCAGCTTCCTACTTCCAGATACGCAGTATTTT. Translating gives CASSFLLPDTQYF.

The chain combines TRBV6-1 with TRBJ1-2, with D hard to call. V was clipped by 1 base and J by 3 bases, with 12 bases between them. Germline V gene lookup returns CDR1 MNHNS and CDR2 SASEGT. The CDR3 loop spans 15 amino acids. The CDR3 reads CASSEGLTGYYGYTF. CDR3 nucleotide sequence: TGTGCCAGCAGTGAAGGATTGACGGGGTACTATGGCTACACCTTC.

This sequence joins TRBV7-9 and TRBJ1-5; 9 bases match TRBD1. The CDR3 loop spans 13 amino acids. The germline gives CDR1 SEHNR, CDR2 FQNEAQ (reference sequence). V lost 3 bases and J lost 7; bases outside the gene matches: 1. CDR3 nucleotides: TGTGCCAGCAGCTTGGACAGGGGCCAGCCCCAGCATTTT. Translated: CASSLDRGQPQHF.

This chain connects TRBV7-6 to TRBJ2-1, with 12 bases lining up with TRBD2. The germline V gene encodes CDR1 SGHVS and CDR2 FNYEAQ. This CDR3 comprises 15 residues. After removal of 3 bases from V and 9 bases from J, the junction contained 6 bases not matched to a gene. The CDR3 sequence: CASSFRTSGIFEQFF. CDR3 coding DNA: TGTGCCAGCAGCTTCCGGACTAGCGGGATCTTTGAGCAGTTCTTC.

The chain carries TRBV14 and TRBJ2-7; tentatively, D is TRBD1 (5 bases). Deletions cut 3 bases from V and 6 bases from J, with 9 bases between. CDR1 SGHDN and CDR2 FVKESK come from the germline V gene. CDR3 length: 12 amino acids. The CDR3 spells CASSHPGSEQYF. In DNA, the CDR3 is TGTGCCAGCAGCCATCCAGGGTCCGAGCAGTACTTC.

This chain connects TRBV28 to TRBJ2-7; D possibly corresponds to TRBD1 (6 bases). This CDR3 is 16 amino acids long. Germline V gene sequence: CDR1 MDHEN, CDR2 SYDVKM. The germline V and J ends were trimmed by 2 bases and 1 base, with 15 bases remaining between them. CDR3 DNA: TGTGCCAGCAGTTTAGTCCAGGGGTTGAGGTCCTACGAGCAGTACTTC. Its protein product is CASSLVQGLRSYEQYF.

This chain uses TRBV7-8 with TRBJ1-2; 8 nucleotides agree with TRBD1. The V gene's germline CDR1 is SGHVS and CDR2 FQNEAQ. Germline trimming cut 5 bases from V and 8 bases from J; bases unmatched to any gene: 10. The CDR3 has 14 residues. The CDR3 DNA reads TGTGCCAGCAGCACAGGGACAGGCCTTTGGGGCTACACCTTC. Translated: CASSTGTGLWGYTF.

The CDR3 DNA reads TGTGCCAGCAGTGCTTCACAGGGCGGGCAGCCCCAGCATTTT. Translating it yields CASSASQGGQPQHF. The chain has TRBV6-4 and TRBJ1-5, with TRBD1 as a possible D gene (6 bases). The V and J ends lost 4 bases and 7 bases respectively, with 14 bases between them. Germline V gene lookup returns CDR1 MRHNA and CDR2 SNTAGT. This CDR3 is built from 14 residues.